This T cell receptor (beta chain) was recovered during a study of blood T cell repertoires in COVID-19. Germline trimming cut 7 bases from V and 10 bases from J; bases unmatched to any gene: 4. This CDR3 is 11 amino acids long. The germline V gene has CDR1 MNHEY and CDR2 SVGAGI. In the authors' methods: Amplification of reference gene primers was used by the study to estimate nucleated cell counts. TCRdb's copy holds only in-frame clones and misses some; the assay was immunoSEQ multiplex PCR. V, J and clone size derive from that table, while D and trimming were established from the DNA sequence. The sample contains 110,000 to 150,000 clones, 65% to 80% of which appear only once.

This clonotype originated in a woman in her fifties or sixties with acute or convalescent COVID-19. The rearrangement uses TRBV6-5 and TRBJ2-1, with TRBD2 matching 7 bases. The sample was peripheral blood. Here the CDR3 reads CASKRDGEQFF. CDR3 DNA: TGTGCCAGCAAGCGGGACGGAGAGCAGTTCTTC.